This TCR beta chain is from a study of T cell responses to AZD1222 COVID-19 vaccine. The CDR3 loop spans 19 amino acids. Germline CDR1 MDHEN, CDR2 SYDVKM. The J segment lost 1 base and the V segment lost 3 bases, leaving 14 bases of the junction unmatched. TCRdb's table, derived via immunoSEQ multiplex PCR, lists solely in-frame clones and lacks some. Of around 84,000 clones listed, approximately 83% are singletons. This specimen was peripheral blood, taken 28 days after the second AZD1222 dose. The receptor was derived from an adult who received the AZD1222 COVID-19 vaccine. The V call is TRBV28, the J call TRBJ2-4; 8 bases line up with TRBD1. As DNA, the CDR3 is TGTGCCAGCAGTTTCAGAGACAGGGGACTTTTCTCGGCCAAAAACATTCAGTACTTC. This codes for CASSFRDRGLFSAKNIQYF.